Included here is one T cell receptor beta chain sequence, with context. Profiled with immunoSEQ multiplex PCR; TCRdb holds only in-frame clones, not every one. Among about 400,000 clones, roughly 90% were seen once, and the ten largest hold roughly 1.2%. The data derive from a study of blood T cell repertoires in COVID-19. Sequencing was performed on peripheral blood. The clonotype was recovered from a man aged 35-49 years with acute or convalescent COVID-19.

The CDR3 protein is CASSLVGQGSGNTIYF. The CDR3 DNA reads TGTGCCAGCAGCTTAGTGGGACAGGGCTCTGGAAACACCATATATTTT. The gene calls are TRBV7-2 and TRBJ1-3, with 9 bases identical to TRBD1. CDR3 size: 16 residues. V was clipped by 1 base and J by 0 bases; unmatched bases: 1. Looked up from germline, CDR1 is SGHTA and CDR2 is FQGNSA.